The T cell receptor beta chain under discussion was sequenced for a study of T cell changes during pregnancy in multiple sclerosis. Deletions cut 3 bases from V and 1 base from J, with 11 bases between. Germline CDR1 and CDR2: SGHTA and FQGTGA. The CDR3 extends over 15 amino acids. TCRdb's copy holds only in-frame clones and misses some; the assay was immunoSEQ multiplex PCR. The table includes roughly 76,000 clones, approximately 90% detected once. The chain recombines TRBV7-3 with TRBJ2-3; a possible D gene is TRBD1 (5 bases). The source of this sequence is a female donor with multiple sclerosis, enrolled in a pregnancy study. The sample was CD4+ T cells from peripheral blood mononuclear cells, taken in the second trimester of pregnancy. CDR3 sequence: CASSLQGLGTDTQYF. DNA of the CDR3: TGTGCCAGCAGCTTGCAGGGTTTGGGCACAGATACGCAGTATTTT.